This T cell receptor beta chain derives from a study of post-analysis software for immune sequencing data. Study-wide results and limits: The five TRBV segments detected at higher frequency in patients than in controls included TRBV5-6, TRBV5-1 and TRBV20-1. Multiple sclerosis patients had significantly lower normalized Chao1 diversity than controls.

Every TCR beta cDNA library bore unique molecular identifiers. TCRdb recomputed calls from the PCR reads with MiXCR, one row per CDR3 protein. This sample has about 820,000 distinct CDR3 sequences, with around 53% found just once. This clonotype was found a few times. What it binds is not known. The length of the CDR3 is 16 residues. CDR1 is MNHNY and CDR2 is SVGAGI in the germline V gene (reference sequence). The V end was cut by 2 bases, the J end by 10 bases, with 21 bases between. The clonotype originates from a girl aged 10-17 years with multiple sclerosis. The source material was blood. The J gene is TRBJ2-1, the V gene TRBV6-6, with D maybe TRBD1 (6 bases). The CDR3: CASSYGGHRVLNEQFF. The CDR3 DNA reads as TGTGCCAGCAGTTACGGGGGACATCGGGTCCTCAACGAGCAGTTCTTC.